The 25 T cell receptor beta chains reported below all come from one sample, sequenced in a study of molecular identifiers for immune sequencing clone quantification. Each CDR3 protein is one row after TCRdb ran MiXCR on the PCR reads. The table includes approximately 90,000 distinct CDR3 sequences, approximately 24% detected once. Sequenced material: naive CD8+ T cells from blood, with Jurkat cell RNA spiked in. This sample's subset: FACS-sorted CD8+CD4-CCR7+CD45RA+ naive T cells. These receptors originate from a human donor in good health. Some libraries in this study had Jurkat cell RNA spiked in.

This clonotype appeared many times. The rearrangement links TRBV4-3 to TRBJ2-6; the D gene is possibly TRBD1 (6 bases). This CDR3 contains 18 residues. CDR1 is LGHNA, CDR2 YSLEER, per germline. The V gene lost 4 bases and the J gene lost 0 bases, with 16 bases spanning the gap. The CDR3 sequence: CASSLALQGTSGANVLTF. The CDR3 region has the DNA TGCGCCAGCAGCCTGGCTCTACAGGGAACCTCTGGGGCCAACGTCCTGACTTTC.

This clonotype came up many times. The CDR3 sequence: CASSLVGSGSSGETQYF. In DNA form, the CDR3 reads TGTGCCAGCAGCTTAGTAGGTAGCGGGAGTTCCGGAGAGACCCAGTACTTC. The rearrangement uses TRBV7-9 and TRBJ2-5, with TRBD2 matching over 9 bases. This CDR3 is built from 17 residues. Germline-derived CDR1 and CDR2 are SEHNR and FQNEAQ (reference sequence). The V segment lost 1 base and the J segment 4 bases; nucleotides outside the gene matches: 10. The full variable domain, in which reference TRBV7-9 and TRBJ2-5 provide the parts outside the CDR3, is DTGVSQNPRHKITKRGQNVTFRCDPISEHNRLYWYRQTLGQGPEFLTYFQNEAQLEKSRLLSDRFSAERPKGSFSTLEIQRTEQGDSAMYLCASSLVGSGSSGETQYFGPGTRLLVL.

This clonotype was detected a few times. CDR3 nucleotide sequence: TGTGCCAGCAGCTCCCCACAGGGGGCAACTAATGAAAAACTGTTTTTT. It specifies CASSSPQGATNEKLFF. This chain links TRBV7-6 with TRBJ1-4; 8 positions match TRBD1. The CDR3 is 16 amino acids. V dropped 4 bases and J dropped 0; count of bases not matched to a gene: 4. Looked up from germline, CDR1 is SGHVS and CDR2 is FNYEAQ.

The chain combines TRBV27 with TRBJ2-5; the match to TRBD1 covers 9 bases. From germline, CDR1 is MNHEY and CDR2 SMNVEV (reference sequence). The CDR3 runs 15 residues. The trim removed 2 bases at V and 5 bases at J, leaving 6 bases unmatched. CDR3 amino acids: CASSLVGQGLETQYF. Here the CDR3 DNA reads TGTGCCAGCAGTTTAGTGGGACAGGGACTCGAGACCCAGTACTTC.

The chain employs TRBV29-1 and TRBJ2-5; D could derive from TRBD1 or TRBD2 (5 bases each). The CDR3 has 14 residues. The germline CDR1 and CDR2 sequences are SQVTM and ANQGSEA. The V end lost 5 bases, the J end lost 9 bases, and 22 bases lay between the germline ends. This chain's CDR3 is CSVPTPGRQKPQYF. The CDR3 bases are TGCAGCGTTCCAACTCCGGGACGGCAAAAACCCCAGTACTTC.

A remark on this clonotype: A much larger clone is a single base away; this may be a read error. This chain links TRBV19 with TRBJ1-5, with TRBD1 matching 7 bases. Per germline, CDR1 LNHDA and CDR2 SQIVND (reference sequence). The CDR3 runs to 15 residues. Losses at the gene ends were 5 bases for V and 4 bases for J; bases not matched to a gene: 8. CDR3 loop: CASSQYHRGNQPQHF. The DNA of the CDR3 is TGTGCCAGTAGTCAGTACCACAGGGGTAATCAGCCCCAGCATTTT.

The chain is built from TRBV6-2 or TRBV6-3 and TRBJ1-1; D gene uncertain. Per germline, CDR1 MNHEY and CDR2 SVGEGT. The V end was cut by 2 bases, the J end by 6 bases, with 10 bases between. The CDR3 runs to 13 residues. The CDR3 region has the DNA TGTGCCAGCAGTTACGGCCCGGGCTCTGAAGCTTTCTTT. Its protein product is CASSYGPGSEAFF.

This clonotype was seen at least ten times. This sequence joins TRBV27 and TRBJ1-5; weak D call: TRBD1 (5 bases). Germline-derived CDR1 and CDR2 are MNHEY and SMNVEV (reference sequence). This CDR3 is built from 15 residues. V was trimmed by 4 bases and J by 3 bases, leaving 13 bases between them. CDR3 sequence (DNA): TGTGCCAGCAGTTCAGGCAGGGAGGACAATCAGCCCCAGCATTTT. Translating it yields CASSSGREDNQPQHF.

This clonotype was seen more than once but under ten times. A read error may explain this, as a much larger clone is one base away. The V gene is TRBV10-2, the J gene TRBJ2-5, with TRBD2 matching over 7 bases. The CDR3 runs 16 residues. CDR1 WSHSY and CDR2 SAAADI come from the germline V gene. V gave up 5 bases and J gave up 5 bases; unmatched junction bases: 14. The CDR3 region is CASSRGRAGKEETQYF. CDR3 DNA sequence: TGCGCCAGCAGTAGGGGACGAGCGGGAAAGGAGGAGACCCAGTACTTC.

This clonotype ranks as medium-sized. This chain joins TRBV4-1 and TRBJ2-3; D is unclear. CDR1 and CDR2 from the germline V gene are MGHRA and YSYEKL. The ends were cut back, 4 bases at V and 2 bases at J, with 10 bases in the middle. This CDR3 spans 14 amino acids. The CDR3 DNA sequence: TGCGCCAGCAGCCGGCCCGGTCTCACAGATACGCAGTATTTT. It translates to CASSRPGLTDTQYF.

This clonotype was picked up a small number of times. The chain joins TRBV6-2 or TRBV6-3 to TRBJ1-1; the D gene is possibly TRBD1 (5 bases). Trimming removed 2 bases from V and 4 bases from J, with 11 bases in between. The germline gives CDR1 MNHEY, CDR2 SVGEGT. The CDR3 has 14 amino acids. The CDR3 here is CASSYGGGITEAFF. CDR3 nucleotide sequence: TGTGCCAGCAGTTACGGGGGTGGGATCACTGAAGCTTTCTTT.

This clonotype occurred many times. This rearrangement joins TRBV4-3 to TRBJ1-6; D is perhaps TRBD1 (5 bases). V was trimmed by 0 bases and J by 0 bases, leaving 15 bases between them. The CDR3 has 19 amino acids. From germline, CDR1 is LGHNA and CDR2 YSLEER. The CDR3 is CASSQDRGRASSYNSPLHF. The DNA of the CDR3 is TGCGCCAGCAGCCAAGATAGAGGCAGGGCAAGCTCCTATAATTCACCCCTCCACTTT.

The rearrangement uses TRBV29-1 and TRBJ2-3; D is ambiguous. Germline CDR1 reads SQVTM; CDR2 reads ANQGSEA. Between the trimmed V and J ends, which lost 6 bases and 0 bases, there was a span of 7 bases. The CDR3 length is 12 residues. Written as DNA, the CDR3 is TGCAGCGTCGAATTTAGCACAGATACGCAGTATTTT. Translation: CSVEFSTDTQYF.

This clonotype has a count of ten or more. V and J are TRBV11-2 and TRBJ2-7; TRBD1 is a possible D gene (6 bases). The CDR3 loop spans 16 amino acids. V gave up 1 base and J gave up 2 bases, with 15 bases separating them. Germline values: CDR1 SGHAT, CDR2 FQNNGV. As DNA, the CDR3 is TGTGCCAGCAGCTTAGTAGGGGCAGGGGTGACCTACGAGCAGTACTTC. It specifies CASSLVGAGVTYEQYF.

The chain carries TRBV29-1 and TRBJ2-1; TRBD1 agrees at 9 bases. This CDR3 is 14 amino acids long. The germline gives CDR1 SQVTM, CDR2 ANQGSEA. Trimming cost V 6 bases and J 7 bases; bases outside gene matches: 10. The CDR3 DNA reads as TGCAGCGTCCGGACGGGACAGGGTCTTAATGAGCAGTTCTTC. It yields the protein CSVRTGQGLNEQFF.

This clonotype came up many times. V usage is TRBV29-1 and J usage is TRBJ2-2; the match to TRBD2 covers 8 bases. The CDR3 spans 13 residues. V shed 5 bases and J 5 bases; nucleotides not matched to a gene: 4. Germline CDR1 reads SQVTM; CDR2 reads ANQGSEA. This CDR3 is CSVPTSGTGELFF. The CDR3 DNA reads as TGCAGCGTTCCTACTAGCGGTACCGGGGAGCTGTTTTTT.

V and J are TRBV5-3 and TRBJ2-7; tentative D call: TRBD2 (6 bases). TRBV5-3 falls under the ORF class, with uncertain function. With 10 bases removed from V and 6 bases from J, the gap between germline ends came to 23 bases. CDR3 length: 14 amino acids. The CDR3 DNA is TGTGCCGGCAGCTTGGCCGCGTGGGGAGGCGAGCAGTACTTC. Its translation: CAGSLAAWGGEQYF.

This clonotype was picked up many times. The rearrangement uses TRBV10-2 and TRBJ2-4; 9 positions match TRBD2. Germline V gene sequence: CDR1 WSHSY, CDR2 SAAADI. Losses at the gene ends were 9 bases for V and 11 bases for J; bases not matched to a gene: 17. CDR3 length: 15 residues. In nucleotides, the CDR3 is TGCGCCAGTCGGCTAGGTAGTAGCGGGGGCTCATTTCAGTACTTC. Translation gives CASRLGSSGGSFQYF.

This clonotype was detected ten times or more. The chain links TRBV6-6 to TRBJ1-1; possibly TRBD1 for D (6 bases). The V and J ends lost 0 bases and 7 bases respectively, with 15 bases between them. Germline V gene data show CDR1 as MNHNY and CDR2 as SVGAGI (reference sequence). The CDR3 is 15 residues long. The CDR3 DNA follows: TGTGCCAGCAGTTACTCTTCGGGGGCTGTTAGTGAAGCTTTCTTT. Amino acids: CASSYSSGAVSEAFF.

This clonotype was observed at least ten times. The chain carries TRBV19 and TRBJ1-5; the D gene is possibly TRBD1 (5 bases). Germline V gene sequence: CDR1 LNHDA, CDR2 SQIVND (reference sequence). V was trimmed by 2 bases and J by 3 bases, leaving 11 bases between them. The CDR3 is 15 residues long. The CDR3 sequence is CASSIQGYNNQPQHF. CDR3 sequence (DNA): TGTGCCAGTAGTATACAGGGATACAACAATCAGCCCCAGCATTTT.

A remark on this clonotype: This may come from a read error, since a much larger clone is one base off. V is TRBV3-1 and J is TRBJ2-7; either TRBD1 or TRBD2 may fit D (6 bases each). Trimming removed 2 bases from V and 6 bases from J, with 11 bases in between. The CDR3 extends over 13 amino acids. Germline values: CDR1 LGHDT, CDR2 YNNKEL (reference sequence). This CDR3 is CASSQRGAGEQYF. The CDR3 DNA is TGTGCCAGCAGCCAAAGGGGGGCGGGCGAGCAGTACTTC.

This clonotype has a single count. The V call is TRBV7-8, the J call TRBJ1-3, with D possibly matching TRBD1 (5 bases). Trimming cost V 4 bases and J 4 bases, with 17 bases left between them. CDR1 and CDR2 from the germline V gene are SGHVS and FQNEAQ. This CDR3 has 16 amino acids. The chain's CDR3 is CASSSNAGGTGNTIYF. The CDR3 DNA reads TGTGCCAGCAGCTCGAATGCTGGGGGGACCGGAAACACCATATATTTT.

This clonotype was counted between two and nine times. This chain connects TRBV29-1 to TRBJ2-1; D is ambiguous. Germline CDR1 reads SQVTM; CDR2 reads ANQGSEA. Trimming took off 8 bases at V and 5 bases at J, with 10 bases between the two ends. The CDR3 runs 11 residues. The CDR3, as DNA: TGCAGCCCTATCGGTAACAATGAGCAGTTCTTC. Amino acid sequence: CSPIGNNEQFF.

The table lists this clonotype with a few counts. This chain connects TRBV24-1 to TRBJ2-5; no firm D call. In germline, CDR1 is KGHDR, CDR2 SFDVKD. Trimming pared 4 bases from V and 4 bases from J, leaving 9 bases between. There are 13 residues in the CDR3. CDR3 DNA: TGTGCCACCAGTGACCCCTTTACAGAGACCCAGTACTTC. Its protein is CATSDPFTETQYF.

The chain recombines TRBV7-9 with TRBJ2-7; TRBD2 is a possible D gene (6 bases). Germline CDR1 reads SEHNR; CDR2 reads FQNEAQ (reference sequence). This CDR3 is 16 amino acids long. Trimming took off 3 bases at V and 2 bases at J, with 17 bases between the two ends. For the CDR3, the DNA is TGTGCCAGCAGCTTTTCGTCAGGACTACTTGCCTACGAGCAGTACTTC. Its translation is CASSFSSGLLAYEQYF.